Below are 6 T cell receptor beta chains sequenced from a single sample in a study of T cells after yellow fever vaccination. Using its own MiXCR run on the 5' RACE reads, TCRdb lists one record per CDR3 protein. The sample contains about 330,000 distinct CDR3 sequences, 8.1% of which appear only once. The sample was PBMCs, taken 45 days after the first yellow fever vaccination. The receptors stem from a man aged 18 to 30 who received the YFV17D yellow fever vaccine.

The rearrangement joins TRBV29-1 to TRBJ1-1; 8 nucleotides agree with TRBD1. The CDR3 is 16 amino acids. CDR1 and CDR2 from the germline V gene are SQVTM and ANQGSEA. V lost 7 bases, J lost 6 bases, and 19 bases stayed unmatched. The CDR3 loop reads CSAIGQGVASISEAFF. The DNA for the CDR3 is TGCAGCGCCATAGGACAGGGCGTCGCAAGTATTTCTGAAGCTTTCTTT.

This clonotype showed up many times. The chain joins TRBV5-6 to TRBJ2-1; D is ambiguous. Trimming left V 1 base short and J 0 bases short, with 8 bases between. From germline, CDR1 is SGHDT and CDR2 YYEEEE. The CDR3 is 15 amino acids. CDR3 in DNA: TGTGCCAGCAGCTTGTCCCTGAGCTCCTACAATGAGCAGTTCTTC. It yields the protein CASSLSLSSYNEQFF. The full variable domain, with the rest looked up from reference TRBV5-6 and TRBJ2-1, is DAGVTQSPTHLIKTRGQQVTLRCSPKSGHDTVSWYQQALGQGPQFIFQYYEEEERQRGNFPDRFSGHQFPNYSSELNVNALLLGDSALYLCASSLSLSSYNEQFFGPGTRLTVL.

Only a few counts were recorded for this clonotype. The rearrangement uses TRBV27 and TRBJ1-5; no clear D. Germline-derived CDR1 and CDR2 are MNHEY and SMNVEV (reference sequence). V lost 2 bases and J 0 bases, leaving 8 bases between the germline ends. This CDR3 has 15 residues. As DNA, the CDR3 is TGTGCCAGCAGTTTAACTGTTCATAGCAATCAGCCCCAGCATTTT. Translating gives CASSLTVHSNQPQHF.

This clonotype was counted only a few times. The chain joins TRBV28 to TRBJ2-7, with TRBD1 identical over 7 bases. Germline V gene sequence: CDR1 MDHEN, CDR2 SYDVKM. The CDR3 totals 14 residues. V lost 3 bases, J lost 2 bases, and 4 bases stayed unmatched. The DNA of the CDR3 is TGTGCCAGCAGTTTTGGCGACAGGGCCTACGAGCAGTACGTC. Encoded protein: CASSFGDRAYEQYV.

This clonotype was detected a few times. This chain joins TRBV2 and TRBJ2-7; possible D gene TRBD2, 6 bases. The V gene lost 0 bases and the J gene lost 4 bases, with 13 bases spanning the gap. This CDR3 has 15 residues. CDR1 is SNHLY and CDR2 is FYNNEI in the germline V gene. CDR3 in DNA: TGTGCCAGCAGTGAAGCGCTTCGGGCGGGGTACGAGCAGTACGTC. The encoded protein is CASSEALRAGYEQYV.

This clonotype was found a few times. This sequence joins TRBV28 and TRBJ2-1; no clear D. CDR3 length: 15 residues. Trimming cost V 1 base and J 6 bases, with 13 bases left between them. The germline V gene has CDR1 MDHEN and CDR2 SYDVKM. CDR3 DNA sequence: TGTGCCAGCAGTTTATTCGGCCCGAAAGGCAATGAGCAGTTCTTC. This translates into CASSLFGPKGNEQFF.